This T cell receptor beta chain was obtained from a study of CD8 T cells in Susac syndrome. The germline V gene encodes CDR1 SGHAT and CDR2 FQNNGV. The CDR3 covers 17 residues. J was trimmed by 0 bases and V by 5 bases; bases with no gene match: 7. Reverse transcription of about 0.5 to 1 ug RNA used random hexamers. The method of amplification for TCR beta CDR3 was immunoSEQ multiplex PCR, covering 54 Vbeta and 13 Jbeta. A single record per CDR3 protein comes from TCRdb applying MiXCR to the immunoSEQ multiplex PCR reads. The table records some 300,000 distinct CDR3 sequences, about 88% of them present only once.

This receptor was obtained from a human donor with multiple sclerosis. The material sequenced was CD8+ T cells from PBMCs. The chain has TRBV11-2 and TRBJ2-6; 7 bases match TRBD1. CDR3 loop: CASSPGTVSSGANVLTF. The CDR3 DNA sequence: TGTGCCAGCAGCCCAGGGACAGTCAGCTCTGGGGCCAACGTCCTGACTTTC.